This passage covers 16 T cell receptor beta chains from one sample sequenced in a study of early T cells in non-severe SARS-CoV-2 infection. One entry per CDR3 protein, called by TCRdb with MiXCR from the 5' RACE reads. The data show approximately 60,000 distinct CDR3 sequences, roughly 9% seen once. Specimen: whole blood, collected at baseline. These receptors were obtained from an adult who was a healthcare worker with PCR-confirmed SARS-CoV-2 infection or an uninfected control (not recorded which).

This clonotype came up a few times. This sequence joins TRBV6-5 and TRBJ2-5; 7 bases map to TRBD2. J gave up 2 bases and V 2 bases, and 8 bases lay outside the gene matches. Germline-derived CDR1 and CDR2 are MNHEY and SVGAGI. The CDR3 covers 16 residues. CDR3 protein: CASSYAGDLPQETQYF. The CDR3 DNA follows: TGTGCCAGCAGTTACGCGGGGGATTTGCCGCAAGAGACCCAGTACTTC.

Only a few counts were recorded for this clonotype. The chain links TRBV7-2 to TRBJ1-5, with D uncertain. The V end was cut by 0 bases, the J end by 7 bases, with 13 bases between. Per the germline V gene, CDR1 is SGHTA and CDR2 is FQGNSA. The CDR3 is made up of 15 amino acids. The CDR3 reads CASSLAVAGIQPQHF. As DNA, the CDR3 is TGTGCCAGCAGCTTAGCGGTGGCCGGCATACAGCCCCAGCATTTT.

The rearrangement links TRBV12-5 to TRBJ2-1; D is uncertain. V lost 5 bases, J lost 10 bases, and 12 bases lay in between. The CDR3 consists of 12 residues. Germline CDR1 reads LGHNT; CDR2 reads FRNRAP. CDR3 sequence reads: CASGVLGMEQFF. The CDR3 DNA is TGTGCTAGTGGTGTACTGGGGATGGAGCAGTTCTTC.

This clonotype showed up just a few times. The chain is built from TRBV18 and TRBJ1-1; no reliable D call. Germline CDR1 is KGHSH and CDR2 is LQKENI. This CDR3 spans 14 amino acids. Trimming cost V 6 bases and J 4 bases, with 15 bases left between them. Here the CDR3 reads CASSGQGLSTEAFF. The CDR3 nucleotides read TGTGCCAGCTCCGGCCAAGGCCTGAGCACTGAAGCTTTCTTT.

The V call is TRBV20-1, the J call TRBJ1-3; D ambiguous. Looked up from germline, CDR1 is DFQATT and CDR2 is SNEGSKA (reference sequence). The CDR3 loop spans 17 amino acids. Trimming stripped 0 bases from V and 0 bases from J, with 15 bases between. The CDR3 bases are TGCAGTGCTAGAGATGGCCTCAGGTTGCCCTCTGGAAACACCATATATTTT. As protein: CSARDGLRLPSGNTIYF.

This clonotype appeared a few times. The genes are TRBV20-1 and TRBJ2-7; unclear D gene. Germline lookup yields CDR1 DFQATT and CDR2 SNEGSKA (reference sequence). V shed 5 bases and J shed 3 bases, with 11 bases lying between them. The CDR3 runs 12 residues. The CDR3 region has the DNA TGCAGTGCTCCTGGACGGAACTACGAGCAGTACTTC. Encoded protein: CSAPGRNYEQYF.

This clonotype showed up many times. The V and J genes are TRBV11-2 and TRBJ2-4; D assignment may be TRBD1 or TRBD2 (6 bases each). Germline V CDR1 and CDR2: SGHAT, FQNNGV. The CDR3 loop spans 16 amino acids. V gave up 3 bases and J gave up 2 bases, with 14 bases separating them. The chain's CDR3 is CASSFEGGGTKNIQYF. DNA for the CDR3: TGTGCCAGCAGCTTCGAGGGGGGCGGGACCAAAAACATTCAGTACTTC.

The CDR3 spells CASSWGRGETQYF. The CDR3 nucleotides are TGTGCCAGCAGCTGGGGTCGGGGAGAGACCCAGTACTTC. This chain joins TRBV6-5 and TRBJ2-5; a weak D match, TRBD2 (5 bases). The CDR3 is 13 residues long. The germline CDR1 and CDR2 sequences are MNHEY and SVGAGI. Trimming stripped 6 bases from V and 4 bases from J, with 12 bases between.

A note on this clonotype: Just one base apart from a much larger clone, this may be a read error. The rearrangement links TRBV7-2 to TRBJ2-7, with D maybe TRBD2 (6 bases). V dropped 5 bases and J dropped 2 bases, with 10 bases sitting between them. The germline V gene encodes CDR1 SGHTA and CDR2 FQGNSA. This CDR3 contains 13 residues. The CDR3 region is CASSPQRAYEQYF. The CDR3 nucleotides are TGTGCCAGCAGCCCCCAGCGGGCCTACGAGCAGTACTTC.

The V call is TRBV5-5, the J call TRBJ1-1; unclear D gene. CDR1 is SGHKS, CDR2 YYEKEE, per germline (reference sequence). CDR3 length equals 13 residues. Trimming removed 4 bases at V and 3 bases at J, with 10 bases between. CDR3 in DNA: TGTGCCAGCAGCCTCGGTCCCCACACTGAAGCTTTCTTT. Amino acids: CASSLGPHTEAFF.

This clonotype has at least ten counts. The chain is built from TRBV12-3 or TRBV12-4 and TRBJ2-1; D is uncertain. The V gene lost 4 bases and the J gene lost 4 bases, with 11 bases spanning the gap. The CDR3 has 14 residues. In DNA form, the CDR3 reads TGTGCCAGCAGTTCCGGGCCTCCATACAATGAGCAGTTCTTC. Amino acids: CASSSGPPYNEQFF.

This clonotype was counted a few times. At one end the junction does not follow the germline gene, possibly because of a read error. This chain links TRBV11-2 with TRBJ2-7; 9 bases map to TRBD2. CDR1 is SGHAT, CDR2 FQNNGV, per germline. The CDR3 is 14 amino acids. The DNA of the CDR3 is TGTGTCAGCAGCTTTGGTAGCGGGAGATACGAGCAGTACTTC. It codes for CVSSFGSGRYEQYF.

Note on this clonotype: Since a much larger clone is just one base distant, this may be a read error. V and J are TRBV7-2 and TRBJ2-3; D is ambiguous. In germline, CDR1 is SGHTA, CDR2 FQGNSA. This CDR3 contains 14 residues. CDR3 coding DNA: TGTGCCAGCAGCTTAGAGCAGAGCATAGATACGCAGTATTTT. Amino acid sequence: CASSLEQSIDTQYF.

V and J are TRBV7-6 and TRBJ1-2; D is possibly TRBD1 (6 bases). CDR1 SGHVS and CDR2 FNYEAQ come from the germline V gene. Trimming stripped 6 bases from V and 8 bases from J, with 13 bases between. The CDR3 covers 12 residues. The CDR3, as DNA: TGTGCCAGCAGGAACCCAGGGGACGGCTACACCTTC. As protein: CASRNPGDGYTF.

The chain combines TRBV27 with TRBJ1-2; 7 bases are shared with TRBD1. J lost 5 bases, V lost 2 bases, and 8 bases had no gene match. CDR1 is MNHEY and CDR2 is SMNVEV in the germline V gene (reference sequence). The CDR3 spans 15 residues. CDR3 bases: TGTGCCAGCAGTTTAAGGAGGACAGGCCTTTATGGCTACACCTTC. Encoded protein: CASSLRRTGLYGYTF.

This clonotype was observed at least ten times. The chain is built from TRBV7-6 and TRBJ1-1; perhaps TRBD1 as D (6 bases). V was pared by 0 bases and J by 4 bases, with 12 bases between. The CDR3 is made up of 15 amino acids. Germline lookup yields CDR1 SGHVS and CDR2 FNYEAQ. The CDR3 loop reads CASSLAAGRGTEAFF. In DNA form, the CDR3 reads TGTGCCAGCAGCTTAGCGGCCGGCAGGGGCACTGAAGCTTTCTTT.